Below are 9 T cell receptor beta chains sequenced from a single sample in a study of shared clonotypes between healthy human individuals. Here immunoSEQ multiplex PCR was the method, and the copy in TCRdb shows in-frame clones only, minus some. The sample yields more than 1.2 million clones, approximately 98.5% seen once. The sequencing sample was made of naive CD4+ T cells sorted from blood. Subset denoted: CD45RA+ positively selected. These receptors were obtained from a man in his thirties or forties in good health.

CDR3 protein: CASSWDKGTEAFF. CDR3 in DNA: TGTGCCAGCAGTTGGGACAAGGGGACTGAAGCTTTCTTT. The chain has TRBV6-6 and TRBJ1-1, with a possible D match to TRBD1 (6 bases). V lost 4 bases, J lost 5 bases, and 11 bases lay in between. This CDR3 is built from 13 residues. Germline assignment: CDR1 MNHNY and CDR2 SVGAGI (reference sequence).

This clone showed up just once. Other nucleotide sequences from this sample produce the same CDR3. The chain is built from TRBV18 and TRBJ1-1; D is perhaps TRBD1 (6 bases). V lost 3 bases to trimming and J lost 2 bases, with 7 bases between them. The germline V gene has CDR1 KGHSH and CDR2 LQKENI. The CDR3 sequence is 13 residues long. In DNA form, the CDR3 reads TGTGCCAGCTCACCGGGGGCCAACACTGAAGCTTTCTTT. It translates to CASSPGANTEAFF.

The chain links TRBV18 to TRBJ2-5; D uncertain. CDR3 size: 15 residues. The ends were cut back, 1 base at V and 5 bases at J, with 14 bases in the middle. CDR1 KGHSH and CDR2 LQKENI come from the germline V gene. CDR3 coding DNA: TGTGCCAGCTCACCACGGTTGGGCTTCGAGGAGACCCAGTACTTC. Translated: CASSPRLGFEETQYF.

The chain uses TRBV18 and TRBJ2-5, with 12 bases identical to TRBD1. V dropped 2 bases and J dropped 5; count of bases not matched to a gene: 9. The CDR3 is 17 residues long. Germline V lookup: CDR1 KGHSH, CDR2 LQKENI. The CDR3 region is CASSPGSGTGGLETQYF. DNA for the CDR3: TGTGCCAGCTCACCAGGCTCAGGGACAGGGGGCTTGGAGACCCAGTACTTC.

The V call is TRBV7-6, the J call TRBJ2-7; D tentatively fits TRBD1 or TRBD2 (5 bases each). The CDR3 runs to 17 residues. CDR1 is SGHVS and CDR2 is FNYEAQ in the germline V gene. V lost 0 bases and J lost 4, with 19 bases in between. The CDR3: CASSLALDPGRLYEQYF. In DNA form, the CDR3 reads TGTGCCAGCAGCTTAGCGCTTGACCCGGGACGACTATACGAGCAGTACTTC.

The genes are TRBV5-4 and TRBJ2-5; D uncertain. V lost 0 bases and J lost 1, with 10 bases in between. The germline CDR1 and CDR2 sequences are SGHNT and YYREEE (reference sequence). This CDR3 spans 15 amino acids. The CDR3 here is CASSLDITSQETQYF. The CDR3 bases are TGTGCCAGCAGCTTGGACATTACTTCCCAAGAGACCCAGTACTTC. Full variable domain (outside the CDR3, taken from reference TRBV5-4 and TRBJ2-5): ETGVTQSPTHLIKTRGQQVTLRCSSQSGHNTVSWYQQALGQGPQFIFQYYREEENGRGNFPPRFSGLQFPNYSSELNVNALELDDSALYLCASSLDITSQETQYFGPGTRLLVL.

The chain is built from TRBV7-2 and TRBJ2-7; 8 positions agree with TRBD2. V shed 0 bases, J shed 2 bases, and the junction held 6 bases outside the gene matches. The CDR3 extends over 16 amino acids. Germline CDR1 is SGHTA and CDR2 is FQGNSA. CDR3 sequence: CASSLAFGTRPYEQYF. The CDR3 DNA reads TGTGCCAGCAGCTTAGCGTTCGGGACTAGGCCCTACGAGCAGTACTTC.

The V gene is TRBV6-5, the J gene TRBJ1-2; 8 nucleotides agree with TRBD1. CDR1 MNHEY and CDR2 SVGAGI come from the germline V gene. The CDR3 sequence is 13 residues long. V lost 5 bases to trimming and J lost 5 bases; unmatched junction nucleotides: 4. The CDR3 reads CASSRQGWYGYTF. Here the CDR3 DNA reads TGTGCCAGCAGTCGACAGGGGTGGTATGGCTACACCTTC.

This chain links TRBV28 with TRBJ1-5; 8 nucleotides line up with TRBD1. The CDR3 runs to 14 residues. V lost 5 bases, J lost 4 bases, and 4 bases stayed unmatched. CDR1 MDHEN and CDR2 SYDVKM come from the germline V gene. CDR3 in DNA: TGTGCCAGCAGTAGGAGGACAGGGAATCAGCCCCAGCATTTT. Protein: CASSRRTGNQPQHF.